The 15 T cell receptor beta chains below come from one sample, sequenced in a study of blood T cell repertoires in COVID-19. Sequencing used immunoSEQ multiplex PCR; TCRdb keeps in-frame clones, though not all of them. The sample shows some 360,000 clones, approximately 89% of them seen only once. Sequencing was performed on peripheral blood. These receptor sequences come from a woman aged 55-70 years with COVID-19, enrolled during active disease.

The chain combines TRBV12-3 or TRBV12-4 with TRBJ2-7; D is perhaps TRBD1 (6 bases). The CDR3 is made up of 12 amino acids. V dropped 6 bases and J dropped 5 bases, with 11 bases sitting between them. The CDR3 DNA reads as TGTGCCAGCAGATTCAGGGGAGACGAGCAGTACTTC. Translated, it gives CASRFRGDEQYF.

The chain couples TRBV30 to TRBJ1-2, with 7 bases lining up with TRBD1. Germline V gene data show CDR1 as GTSNPN and CDR2 as SVGIG (reference sequence). J was trimmed by 5 bases and V by 2 bases; bases with no gene match: 5. The CDR3 is 13 amino acids. CDR3 DNA: TGTGCCTGGAGTTCTAGGGGGCGATATGGCTACACCTTC. Amino acid sequence: CAWSSRGRYGYTF.

The V call is TRBV9, the J call TRBJ1-2, with 8 bases that match TRBD1. The germline gives CDR1 SGDLS, CDR2 YYNGEE. The CDR3 contains 14 residues. V lost 4 bases and J lost 7; bases outside the gene matches: 9. CDR3 DNA sequence: TGTGCCAGCAGCCGACGCGGACAGGGTTCTGGCTACACCTTC. Encoded protein: CASSRRGQGSGYTF.

This sequence joins TRBV18 and TRBJ1-1, with TRBD1 matching over 10 bases. The CDR3 covers 15 residues. Germline lookup yields CDR1 KGHSH and CDR2 LQKENI. V was pared by 5 bases and J by 5 bases, with 8 bases of the junction left unmatched. CDR3 sequence: CASSSARQGATEAFF. The CDR3 region has the DNA TGTGCCAGCTCATCTGCACGACAGGGGGCGACTGAAGCTTTCTTT. Combining the CDR3 with reference TRBV18 and TRBJ1-1 gives the whole variable domain NAGVMQNPRHLVRRRGQEARLRCSPMKGHSHVYWYRQLPEEGLKFMVYLQKENIIDESGMPKERFSAEFPKEGPSILRIQQVVRGDSAAYFCASSSARQGATEAFFGQGTRLTVV.

The chain's CDR3 is CASSHDRGTDTQYF. The CDR3 nucleotides read TGTGCCAGCAGCCATGACAGGGGCACAGATACGCAGTATTTT. The chain couples TRBV3-1 (or the pseudogene TRBV3-2) to TRBJ2-3; the match to TRBD1 covers 7 bases. From germline, CDR1 is LGHDT and CDR2 YNNKEL (reference sequence). The CDR3 is 14 residues long. Losses at the gene ends were 3 bases for V and 1 base for J; bases not matched to a gene: 1.

The rearrangement joins TRBV28 to TRBJ1-4; TRBD1 matches at 7 bases. The junction had 7 bases not matched to a gene; V was cut back by 7 bases and J by 5 bases. This CDR3 spans 14 amino acids. Germline-derived CDR1 and CDR2 are MDHEN and SYDVKM. The CDR3 is CASTEQGRNEKLFF. The CDR3 coding sequence is TGTGCCAGCACCGAACAGGGGAGGAATGAAAAACTGTTTTTT. The full variable domain, rest sourced from reference TRBV28 and TRBJ1-4, is DVKVTQSSRYLVKRTGEKVFLECVQDMDHENMFWYRQDPGLGLRLIYFSYDVKMKEKGDIPEGYSVSREKKERFSLILESASTNQTSMYLCASTEQGRNEKLFFGSGTQLSVL.

The V call is TRBV6-5, the J call TRBJ1-1; D perhaps matches TRBD1 (5 bases). Germline lookup yields CDR1 MNHEY and CDR2 SVGAGI. This CDR3 has 16 amino acids. V was clipped by 4 bases and J by 3 bases, with 18 bases between them. The CDR3 region is CASSSNHRGGDTEAFF. CDR3 in DNA: TGTGCCAGCAGTTCCAATCATAGGGGAGGGGACACTGAAGCTTTCTTT.

This clone was observed once. The chain combines TRBV2 with TRBJ1-5, with D possibly being TRBD1 (5 bases). Germline V CDR1 and CDR2: SNHLY, FYNNEI. The CDR3 runs to 14 residues. Trimming stripped 4 bases from V and 3 bases from J, with 10 bases between. The CDR3 sequence: CASSGGLTNQPQHF. CDR3 coding DNA: TGTGCCAGCAGTGGGGGACTGACCAATCAGCCCCAGCATTTT.

The genes are TRBV9 and TRBJ2-5; D remains unclear. The CDR3 spans 15 residues. V lost 0 bases and J lost 5, with 14 bases in between. CDR1 and CDR2 (germline): SGDLS, YYNGEE. This chain's CDR3 is CASSVGSYEWETQYF. The CDR3 nucleotides are TGTGCCAGCAGCGTAGGATCCTATGAGTGGGAGACCCAGTACTTC.

This clone appeared a few times. The CDR3 loop reads CATQSGGSYEQYF. As DNA, the CDR3 is TGCGCCACCCAGAGCGGGGGGTCATACGAGCAGTACTTC. J is TRBJ2-7 and V is TRBV10-2, with 9 bases fitting TRBD2. V lost 10 bases and J lost 4; bases outside the gene matches: 8. The CDR3 runs 13 residues. CDR1 and CDR2 from the germline V gene are WSHSY and SAAADI.

This clone was seen a single time. The V gene is TRBV7-9, the J gene TRBJ1-3; 7 bases align to TRBD1. CDR1 and CDR2 (germline): SEHNR, FQNEAQ (reference sequence). The V gene end was trimmed by 7 bases and the J gene end by 4 bases; junction bases not matched to a gene: 13. CDR3 length equals 16 residues. CDR3 residues: CASTPGKGASGNTIYF. CDR3 nucleotides: TGTGCCAGCACCCCCGGGAAGGGGGCATCGGGAAACACCATATATTTT.

This chain links TRBV19 with TRBJ1-6, with D possibly being TRBD1 (6 bases). Germline V CDR1 and CDR2: LNHDA, SQIVND (reference sequence). The CDR3 consists of 15 residues. Trimming cost V 5 bases and J 7 bases, with 15 bases left between them. CDR3 sequence reads: CASSPWTAGNSPLHF. Written as DNA, the CDR3 is TGTGCCAGTAGTCCGTGGACAGCGGGAAATTCACCCCTCCACTTT.

This clone was observed a single time. The V gene is TRBV9, the J gene TRBJ1-6, with 8 bases matching TRBD1. V trimming: 4 bases; J trimming: 7 bases; junction bases outside the gene matches: 7. The CDR3 runs to 15 residues. CDR1 and CDR2 (germline): SGDLS, YYNGEE. The CDR3 is CASSPETGANSPLHF. The CDR3 nucleotides read TGTGCCAGCAGCCCGGAGACAGGGGCGAATTCACCCCTCCACTTT.

This chain connects TRBV5-8 to TRBJ1-2; D possibly corresponds to TRBD1 (5 bases). The CDR3 sequence is 14 residues long. The V gene lost 6 bases and the J gene lost 3 bases, with 15 bases spanning the gap. Germline CDR1 is SGHTS and CDR2 is YDEGEE. CDR3 coding DNA: TGTGCCAGCACCCCGCGGGGGGTATACTATGGCTACACCTTC. Translated: CASTPRGVYYGYTF.

Points on this clone: Other DNA sequences in this specimen translate into the identical CDR3. The chain is built from TRBV19 and TRBJ1-1; possible D gene TRBD1, 6 bases. The length of the CDR3 is 14 residues. The germline gives CDR1 LNHDA, CDR2 SQIVND (reference sequence). V gave up 3 bases and J gave up 3 bases, with 11 bases separating them. DNA for the CDR3: TGTGCCAGTAGTATTAGAAACAGGGACACTGAAGCTTTCTTT. It yields the protein CASSIRNRDTEAFF.